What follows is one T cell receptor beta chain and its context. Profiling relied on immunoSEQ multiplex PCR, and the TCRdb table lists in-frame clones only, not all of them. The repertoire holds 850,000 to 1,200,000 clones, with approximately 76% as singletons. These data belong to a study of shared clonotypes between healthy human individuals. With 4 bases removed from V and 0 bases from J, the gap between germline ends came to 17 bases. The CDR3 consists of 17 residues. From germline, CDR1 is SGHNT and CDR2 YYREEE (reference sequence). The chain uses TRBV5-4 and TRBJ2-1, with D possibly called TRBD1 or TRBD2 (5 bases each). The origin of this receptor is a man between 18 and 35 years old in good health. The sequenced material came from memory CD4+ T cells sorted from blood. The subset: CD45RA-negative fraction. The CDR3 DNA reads TGTGCCAGCAGCGGCGGGCAGGGATTAAGCTCCTACAATGAGCAGTTCTTC. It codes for CASSGGQGLSSYNEQFF.